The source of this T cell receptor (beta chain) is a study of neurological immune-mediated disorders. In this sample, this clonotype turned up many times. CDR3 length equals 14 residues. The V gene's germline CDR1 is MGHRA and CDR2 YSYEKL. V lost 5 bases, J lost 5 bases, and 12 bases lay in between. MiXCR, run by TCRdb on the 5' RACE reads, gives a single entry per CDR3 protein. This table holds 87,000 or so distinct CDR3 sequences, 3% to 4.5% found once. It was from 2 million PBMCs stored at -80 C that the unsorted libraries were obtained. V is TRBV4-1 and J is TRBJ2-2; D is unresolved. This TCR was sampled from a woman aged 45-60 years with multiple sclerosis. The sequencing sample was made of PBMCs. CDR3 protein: CASSSIGRTGELFF. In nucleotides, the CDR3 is TGCGCCAGCAGCTCCATCGGTAGGACCGGGGAGCTGTTTTTT.